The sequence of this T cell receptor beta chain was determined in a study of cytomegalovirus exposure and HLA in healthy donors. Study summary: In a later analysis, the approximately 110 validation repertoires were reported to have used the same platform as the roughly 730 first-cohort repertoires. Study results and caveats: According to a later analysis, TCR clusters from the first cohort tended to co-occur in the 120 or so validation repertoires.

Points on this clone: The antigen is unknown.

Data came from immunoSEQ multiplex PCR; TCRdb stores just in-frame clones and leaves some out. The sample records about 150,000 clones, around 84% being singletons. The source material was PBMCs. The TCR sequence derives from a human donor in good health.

CDR3 amino acids: CASSLGATSSYEQYF. DNA of the CDR3: TGTGCCAGCAGCCTAGGAGCAACTAGCTCCTACGAGCAGTACTTC. The chain is built from TRBV7-9 and TRBJ2-7; D may be TRBD2 (5 bases). The CDR3 is 15 residues long. V lost 5 bases and J lost 0, with 14 bases in between. Germline V CDR1 and CDR2: SEHNR, FQNEAQ (reference sequence).